This T cell receptor (beta chain) is from a study of T cells in Graves' hyperthyroidism and ophthalmopathy. Inclusion characteristics of ophthalmopathy patients comprised a Clinical Activity Score of at least 3, a NOSPECS grade of at least 4, and duration under 3 months. Criteria for exclusion of patients were uncontrolled infection, other autoimmune disease, pregnancy or lactation. There were TCR beta CDR3 regions amplified from RNA transcripts. Initially, a first-round RT-PCR of the TCR CDR3 employed the HTBI primer set. TCRdb independently ran MiXCR on the multiplex PCR reads; one entry per CDR3 protein. The sample shows over 400,000 distinct CDR3 sequences, roughly 15% of them seen only once. Per germline, CDR1 SEHNR and CDR2 FQNEAQ (reference sequence). With 5 bases clipped from V and 0 bases from J, the junction kept 12 bases outside the gene matches. There are 18 residues in the CDR3. The study, taken as a whole, reports: Separating ophthalmopathy from stable hyperthyroidism was achieved by a 13 V-J model. Most expanded thyroid clonotypes above 0.001 recurred in blood.

This clonotype showed up many times. Antigen specificity is unknown. The sequenced sample was blood. The sequence came from a man between 18 and 35 years old with Graves' ophthalmopathy. The gene calls are TRBV7-9 and TRBJ2-1; 8 bases are shared with TRBD2. In nucleotides, the CDR3 is TGTGCCAGCAGCCCTTCCCTAGCGGGTTACCACTCCTACAATGAGCAGTTCTTC. Its protein product is CASSPSLAGYHSYNEQFF.